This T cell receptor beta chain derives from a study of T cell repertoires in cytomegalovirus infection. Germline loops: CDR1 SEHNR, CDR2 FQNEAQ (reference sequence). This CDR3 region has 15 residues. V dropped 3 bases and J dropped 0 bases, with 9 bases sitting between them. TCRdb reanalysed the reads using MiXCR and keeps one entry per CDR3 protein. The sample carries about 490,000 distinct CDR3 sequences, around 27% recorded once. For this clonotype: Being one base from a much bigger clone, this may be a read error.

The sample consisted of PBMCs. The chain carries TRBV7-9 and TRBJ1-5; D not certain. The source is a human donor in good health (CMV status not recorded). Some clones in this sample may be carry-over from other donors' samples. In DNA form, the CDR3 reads TGTGCCAGCAGCTTCGCGGGGTATAGCAATCAGCCCCAGCATTTT. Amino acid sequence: CASSFAGYSNQPQHF.